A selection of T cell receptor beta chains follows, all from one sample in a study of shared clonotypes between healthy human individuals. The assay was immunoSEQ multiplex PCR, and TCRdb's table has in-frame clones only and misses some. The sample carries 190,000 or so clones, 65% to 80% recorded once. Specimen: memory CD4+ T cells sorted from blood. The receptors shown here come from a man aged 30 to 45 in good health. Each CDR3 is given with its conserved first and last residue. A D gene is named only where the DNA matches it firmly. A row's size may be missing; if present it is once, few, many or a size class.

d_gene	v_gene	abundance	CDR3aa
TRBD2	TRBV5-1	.	CASNSLAGVEYEQYF
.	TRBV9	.	CASSVAGSARGESEQYF
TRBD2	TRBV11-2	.	CASSYGTSGTADTQYF
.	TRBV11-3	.	CASSLLNTGELFF
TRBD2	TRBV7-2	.	CASSLFGTRETQYF
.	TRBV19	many	CASSQIILGGYTF
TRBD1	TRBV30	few	CAWAGTGGWWYF
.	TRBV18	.	CASSETGGGAPETQYF
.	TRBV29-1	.	CSVEPTRNEQFF
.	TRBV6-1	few	CASSESYWADTQYF
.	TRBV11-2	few	CASSSVSSYNEQFF
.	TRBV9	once	CASSVGGLSTDTQYF
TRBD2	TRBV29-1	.	CSVEWWEGGRETQYF
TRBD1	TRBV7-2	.	CASSRQGAVDQPQHF
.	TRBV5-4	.	CASSSAAGVKDIQYF
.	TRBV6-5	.	CASSRQVTEAFF
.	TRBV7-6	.	CASSPNSALPSYEQYF
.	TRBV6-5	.	CASSSKETQYF
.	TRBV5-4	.	CASSIRWHSSYEQYF
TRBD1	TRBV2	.	CASRETGLGYEQYF
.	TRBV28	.	CATQRGGAGIIYEQYF
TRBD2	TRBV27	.	CASTRDIAGVPYEQYF
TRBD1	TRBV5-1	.	CASSLAQGAYEQYF
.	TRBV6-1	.	CASMLRDYNEKLFF
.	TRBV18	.	CASSQGGTNTGELFF
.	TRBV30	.	CAWSATDNEQFF
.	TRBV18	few	CASSPNGGQPQHF
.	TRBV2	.	CASSDRGNYGYTF
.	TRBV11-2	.	CASSLDPGKTQYF
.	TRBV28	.	CASSLNSVGRRYGYTF
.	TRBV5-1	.	CASSPYGYDEQFF
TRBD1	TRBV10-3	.	CAISARQTQGTYETQYF
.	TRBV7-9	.	CASRGREAGNTIYF